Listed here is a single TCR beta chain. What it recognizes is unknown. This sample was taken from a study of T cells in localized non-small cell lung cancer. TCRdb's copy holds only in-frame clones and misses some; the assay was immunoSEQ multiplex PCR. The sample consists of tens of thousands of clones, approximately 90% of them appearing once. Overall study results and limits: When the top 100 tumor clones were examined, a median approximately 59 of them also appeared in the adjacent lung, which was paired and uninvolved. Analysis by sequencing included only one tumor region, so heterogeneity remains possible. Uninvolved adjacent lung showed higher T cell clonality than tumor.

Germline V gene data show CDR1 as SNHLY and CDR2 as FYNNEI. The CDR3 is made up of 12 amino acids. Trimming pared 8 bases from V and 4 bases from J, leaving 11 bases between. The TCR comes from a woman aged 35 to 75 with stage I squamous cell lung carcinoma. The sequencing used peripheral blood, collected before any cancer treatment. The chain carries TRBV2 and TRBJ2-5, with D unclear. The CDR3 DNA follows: TGTGCCAGCGAGATCTACCGAGAGACCCAGTACTTC. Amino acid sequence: CASEIYRETQYF. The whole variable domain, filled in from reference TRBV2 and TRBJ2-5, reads EPEVTQTPSHQVTQMGQEVILRCVPISNHLYFYWYRQILGQKVEFLVSFYNNEISEKSEIFDDQFSVERPDGSNFTLKIRSTKLEDSAMYFCASEIYRETQYFGPGTRLLVL.